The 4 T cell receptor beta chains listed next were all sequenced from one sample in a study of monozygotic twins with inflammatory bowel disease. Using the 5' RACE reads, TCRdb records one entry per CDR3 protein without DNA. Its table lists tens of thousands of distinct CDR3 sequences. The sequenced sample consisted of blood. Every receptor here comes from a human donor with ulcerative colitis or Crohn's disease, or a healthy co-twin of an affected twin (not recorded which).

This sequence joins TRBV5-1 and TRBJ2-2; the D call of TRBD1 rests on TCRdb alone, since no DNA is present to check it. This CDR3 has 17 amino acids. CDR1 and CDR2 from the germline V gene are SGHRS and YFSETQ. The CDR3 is CASSLALGTENTGELFF. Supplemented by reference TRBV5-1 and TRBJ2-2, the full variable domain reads KAGVTQTPRYLIKTRGQQVTLSCSPISGHRSVSWYQQTPGQGLQFLFEYFSETQRNKGNFPGRFSGRQFSNSRSEMNVSTLELGDSALYLCASSLALGTENTGELFFGEGSRLTVL.

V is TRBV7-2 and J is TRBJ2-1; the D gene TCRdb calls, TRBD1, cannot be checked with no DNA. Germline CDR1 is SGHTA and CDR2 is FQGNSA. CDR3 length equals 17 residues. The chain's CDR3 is CASSLASGTGGINEQFF.

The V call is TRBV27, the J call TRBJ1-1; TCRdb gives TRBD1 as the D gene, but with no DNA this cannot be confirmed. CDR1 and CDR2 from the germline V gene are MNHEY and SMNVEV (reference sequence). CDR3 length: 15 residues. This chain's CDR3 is CASKPQQSGNTEAFF.

The CDR3 protein is CSALGLPGEDTQYF. The V call is TRBV20-1, the J call TRBJ2-3; no DNA is available, so the TRBD2 call from TCRdb remains unchecked. The germline gives CDR1 DFQATT, CDR2 SNEGSKA (reference sequence). The CDR3 is 14 residues long.